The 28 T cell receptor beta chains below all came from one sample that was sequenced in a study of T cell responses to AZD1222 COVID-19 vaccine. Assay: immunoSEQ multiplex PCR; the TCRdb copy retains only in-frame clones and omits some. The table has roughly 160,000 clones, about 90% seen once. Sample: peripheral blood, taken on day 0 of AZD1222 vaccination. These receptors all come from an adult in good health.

DNA for the CDR3: TGTGCCAGCAGTCTCCGGACGGGTCTTAGCGTCTCCTACGAGCAGTACTTC. Translating it yields CASSLRTGLSVSYEQYF. V usage is TRBV28 and J usage is TRBJ2-7; a possible D gene is TRBD2 (5 bases). CDR1 and CDR2 (germline): MDHEN, SYDVKM. This CDR3 spans 17 amino acids. Trimming removed 5 bases at V and 0 bases at J, with 20 bases between.

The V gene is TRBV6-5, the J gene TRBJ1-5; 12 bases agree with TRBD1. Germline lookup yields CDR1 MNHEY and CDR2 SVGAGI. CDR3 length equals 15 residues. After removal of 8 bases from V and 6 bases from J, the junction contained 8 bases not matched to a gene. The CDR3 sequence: CASVGGQGARQPQHF. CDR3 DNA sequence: TGTGCCAGCGTGGGGGGACAGGGGGCTCGTCAGCCCCAGCATTTT.

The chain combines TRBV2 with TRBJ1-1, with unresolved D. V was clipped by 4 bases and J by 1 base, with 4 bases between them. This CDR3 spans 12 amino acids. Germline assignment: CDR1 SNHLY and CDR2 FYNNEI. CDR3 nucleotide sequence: TGTGCCAGCAGTGTAGAGAACACTGAAGCTTTCTTT. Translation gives CASSVENTEAFF.

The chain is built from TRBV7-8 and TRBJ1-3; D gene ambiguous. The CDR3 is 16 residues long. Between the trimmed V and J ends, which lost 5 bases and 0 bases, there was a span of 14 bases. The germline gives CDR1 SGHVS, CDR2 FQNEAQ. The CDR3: CASSRLSEPSGNTIYF. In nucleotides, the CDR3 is TGTGCCAGCAGCCGTTTATCGGAGCCCTCTGGAAACACCATATATTTT.

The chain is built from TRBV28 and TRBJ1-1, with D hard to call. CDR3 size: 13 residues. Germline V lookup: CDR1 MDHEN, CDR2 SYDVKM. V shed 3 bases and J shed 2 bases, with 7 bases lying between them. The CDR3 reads CASSFAGNTEAFF. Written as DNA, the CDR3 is TGTGCCAGCAGTTTCGCCGGCAACACTGAAGCTTTCTTT.

CDR3 DNA: TGCGCCAGCAGCTTGGGTCAGGCTAATTACTATGGCTACACCTTC. This sequence encodes CASSLGQANYYGYTF. The chain links TRBV5-1 to TRBJ1-2; D unresolved. CDR3 length: 15 amino acids. The V end lost 0 bases, the J end lost 3 bases, and 12 bases lay between the germline ends. Looked up from germline, CDR1 is SGHRS and CDR2 is YFSETQ.

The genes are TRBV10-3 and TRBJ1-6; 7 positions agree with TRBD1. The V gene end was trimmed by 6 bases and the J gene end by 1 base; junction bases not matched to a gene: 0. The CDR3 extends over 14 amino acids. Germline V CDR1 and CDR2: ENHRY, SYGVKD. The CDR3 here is CAIRQGSYNSPLHF. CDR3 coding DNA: TGTGCCATCAGACAGGGGTCCTATAATTCACCCCTCCACTTT.

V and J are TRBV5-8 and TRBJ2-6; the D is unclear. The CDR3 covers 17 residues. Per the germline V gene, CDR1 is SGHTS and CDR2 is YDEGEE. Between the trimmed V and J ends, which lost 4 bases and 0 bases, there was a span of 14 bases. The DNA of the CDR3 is TGTGCCAGCAGCACCCGTCGACGGCTCTCTGGGGCCAACGTCCTGACTTTC. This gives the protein CASSTRRRLSGANVLTF.

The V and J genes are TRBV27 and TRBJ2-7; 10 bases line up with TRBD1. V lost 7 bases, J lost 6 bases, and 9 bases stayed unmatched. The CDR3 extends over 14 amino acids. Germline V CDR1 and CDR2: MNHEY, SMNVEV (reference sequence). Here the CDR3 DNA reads TGTGCCAGCATTCCGGGACAGGGGTTCGCCGAGCAGTACTTC. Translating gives CASIPGQGFAEQYF.

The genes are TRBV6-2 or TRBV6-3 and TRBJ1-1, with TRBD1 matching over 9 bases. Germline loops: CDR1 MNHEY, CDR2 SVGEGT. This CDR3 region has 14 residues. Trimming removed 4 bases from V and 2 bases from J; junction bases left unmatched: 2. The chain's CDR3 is CASSWGQGNTEAFF. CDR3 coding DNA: TGTGCCAGCAGTTGGGGACAGGGTAACACTGAAGCTTTCTTT.

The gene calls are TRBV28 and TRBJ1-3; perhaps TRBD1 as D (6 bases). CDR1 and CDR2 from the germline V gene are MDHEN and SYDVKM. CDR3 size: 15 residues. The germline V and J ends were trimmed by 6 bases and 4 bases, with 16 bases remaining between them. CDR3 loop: CASRPWGGLGNTIYF. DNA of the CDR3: TGTGCCAGCAGGCCCTGGGGGGGGCTCGGAAACACCATATATTTT.

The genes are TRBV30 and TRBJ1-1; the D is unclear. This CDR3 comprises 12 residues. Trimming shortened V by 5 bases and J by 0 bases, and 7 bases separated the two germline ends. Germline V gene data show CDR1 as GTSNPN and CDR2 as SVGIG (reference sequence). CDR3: CAWRLLNTEAFF. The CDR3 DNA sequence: TGTGCCTGGCGACTGCTGAACACTGAAGCTTTCTTT. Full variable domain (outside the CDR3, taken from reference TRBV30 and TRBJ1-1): SQTIHQWPATLVQPVGSPLSLECTVEGTSNPNLYWYRQAAGRGLQLLFYSVGIGQISSEVPQNLSASRPQDRQFILSSKKLLLSDSGFYLCAWRLLNTEAFFGQGTRLTVV.

CDR3 protein: CASSPGPSGGAFGTQYF. The CDR3 bases are TGTGCCAGCAGCCCCGGCCCGAGCGGGGGGGCGTTTGGGACGCAGTATTTT. This chain links TRBV7-8 with TRBJ2-3; 10 nucleotides match TRBD2. The CDR3 runs 17 residues. Trimming removed 5 bases from V and 9 bases from J; junction bases left unmatched: 17. CDR1 SGHVS and CDR2 FQNEAQ come from the germline V gene.

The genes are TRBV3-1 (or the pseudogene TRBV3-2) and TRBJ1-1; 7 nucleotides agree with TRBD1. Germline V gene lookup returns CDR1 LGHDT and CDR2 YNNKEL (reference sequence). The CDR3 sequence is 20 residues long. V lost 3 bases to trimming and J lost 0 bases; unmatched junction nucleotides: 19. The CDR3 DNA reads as TGTGCCAGCAGCCAGGGGACAGCAAACTCCTCTCGTCGGATGAACACTGAAGCTTTCTTT. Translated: CASSQGTANSSRRMNTEAFF.

The chain's CDR3 is CASSQSRGDWGYTF. Written as DNA, the CDR3 is TGCGCCAGCAGCCAAAGCAGGGGCGATTGGGGCTACACCTTC. This chain links TRBV4-3 with TRBJ1-2; perhaps TRBD1 as D (6 bases). Germline assignment: CDR1 LGHNA and CDR2 YSLEER. V was pared by 2 bases and J by 8 bases, with 15 bases between. CDR3 length: 14 residues.

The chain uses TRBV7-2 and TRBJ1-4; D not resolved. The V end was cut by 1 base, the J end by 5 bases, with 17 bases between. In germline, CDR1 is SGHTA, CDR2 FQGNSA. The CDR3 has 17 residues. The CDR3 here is CASSLEGNIDLNEKLFF. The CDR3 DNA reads TGTGCCAGCAGCTTAGAGGGCAATATAGATTTGAATGAAAAACTGTTTTTT.

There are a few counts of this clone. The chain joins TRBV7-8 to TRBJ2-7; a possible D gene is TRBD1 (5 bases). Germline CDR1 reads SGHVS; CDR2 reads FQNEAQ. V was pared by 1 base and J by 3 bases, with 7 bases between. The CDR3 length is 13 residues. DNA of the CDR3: TGTGCCAGCAGCTTAGTGGACATCTACGAGCAGTACTTC. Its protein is CASSLVDIYEQYF.

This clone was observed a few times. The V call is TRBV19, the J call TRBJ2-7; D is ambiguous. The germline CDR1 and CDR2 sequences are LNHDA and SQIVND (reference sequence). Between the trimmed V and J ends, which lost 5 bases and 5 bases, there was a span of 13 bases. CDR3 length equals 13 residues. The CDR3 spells CASSFKSFDEQYF. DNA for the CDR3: TGTGCCAGTAGTTTTAAATCTTTCGACGAGCAGTACTTC.

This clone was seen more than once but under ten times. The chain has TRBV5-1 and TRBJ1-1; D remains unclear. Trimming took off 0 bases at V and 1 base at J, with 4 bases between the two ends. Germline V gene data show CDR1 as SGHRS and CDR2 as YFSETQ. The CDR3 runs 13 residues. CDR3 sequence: CASSLGANTEAFF. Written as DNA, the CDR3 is TGCGCCAGCAGCTTGGGGGCGAACACTGAAGCTTTCTTT.

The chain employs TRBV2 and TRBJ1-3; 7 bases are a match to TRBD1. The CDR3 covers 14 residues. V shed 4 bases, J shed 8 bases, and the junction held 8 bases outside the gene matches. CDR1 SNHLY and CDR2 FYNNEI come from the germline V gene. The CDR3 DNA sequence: TGTGCCAGCAGTGTGCGCAGGGGGGGAGACACCATATATTTT. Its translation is CASSVRRGGDTIYF. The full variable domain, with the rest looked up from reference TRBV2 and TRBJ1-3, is EPEVTQTPSHQVTQMGQEVILRCVPISNHLYFYWYRQILGQKVEFLVSFYNNEISEKSEIFDDQFSVERPDGSNFTLKIRSTKLEDSAMYFCASSVRRGGDTIYFGEGSWLTVV.

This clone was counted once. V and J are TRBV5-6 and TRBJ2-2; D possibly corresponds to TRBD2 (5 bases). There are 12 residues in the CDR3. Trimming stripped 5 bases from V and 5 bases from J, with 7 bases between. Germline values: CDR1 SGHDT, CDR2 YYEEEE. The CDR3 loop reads CASRGVTGELFF. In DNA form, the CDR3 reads TGTGCCAGCAGGGGAGTAACCGGGGAGCTGTTTTTT.

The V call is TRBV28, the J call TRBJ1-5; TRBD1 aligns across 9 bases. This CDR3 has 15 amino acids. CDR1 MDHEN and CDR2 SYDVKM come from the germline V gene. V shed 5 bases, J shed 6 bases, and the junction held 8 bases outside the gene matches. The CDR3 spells CASSLRGQGFQPQHF. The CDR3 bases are TGTGCCAGCAGTCTACGTGGACAGGGGTTTCAGCCCCAGCATTTT. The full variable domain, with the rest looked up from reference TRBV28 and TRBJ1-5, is DVKVTQSSRYLVKRTGEKVFLECVQDMDHENMFWYRQDPGLGLRLIYFSYDVKMKEKGDIPEGYSVSREKKERFSLILESASTNQTSMYLCASSLRGQGFQPQHFGDGTRLSIL.

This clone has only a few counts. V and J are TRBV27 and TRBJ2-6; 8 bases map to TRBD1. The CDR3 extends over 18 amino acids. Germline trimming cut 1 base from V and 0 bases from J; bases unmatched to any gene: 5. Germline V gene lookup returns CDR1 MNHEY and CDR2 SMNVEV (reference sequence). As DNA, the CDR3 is TGTGCCAGCAGTTTATGGGGACAGGTCGACTCTGGGGCCAACGTCCTGACTTTC. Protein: CASSLWGQVDSGANVLTF.

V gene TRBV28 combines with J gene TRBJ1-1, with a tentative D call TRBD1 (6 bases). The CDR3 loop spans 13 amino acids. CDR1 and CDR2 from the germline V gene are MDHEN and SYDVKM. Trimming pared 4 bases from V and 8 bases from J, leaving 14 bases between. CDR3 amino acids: CASSSGGIQEAFF. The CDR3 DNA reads TGTGCCAGCAGTTCCGGGGGCATTCAAGAAGCTTTCTTT.

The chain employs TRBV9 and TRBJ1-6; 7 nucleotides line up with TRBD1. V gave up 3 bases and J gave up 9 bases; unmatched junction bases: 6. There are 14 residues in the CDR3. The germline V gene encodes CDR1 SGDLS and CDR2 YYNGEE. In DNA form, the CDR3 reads TGTGCCAGCAGCGAGGGGGCGCAGGGTTCACCCCTCCACTTT. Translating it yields CASSEGAQGSPLHF.

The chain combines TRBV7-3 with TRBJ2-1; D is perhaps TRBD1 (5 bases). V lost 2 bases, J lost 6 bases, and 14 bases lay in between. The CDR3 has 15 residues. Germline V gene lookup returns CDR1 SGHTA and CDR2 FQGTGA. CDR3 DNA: TGTGCCAGCAGCTTACCAGGGTCCTCAGGCAATGAGCAGTTCTTC. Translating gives CASSLPGSSGNEQFF.

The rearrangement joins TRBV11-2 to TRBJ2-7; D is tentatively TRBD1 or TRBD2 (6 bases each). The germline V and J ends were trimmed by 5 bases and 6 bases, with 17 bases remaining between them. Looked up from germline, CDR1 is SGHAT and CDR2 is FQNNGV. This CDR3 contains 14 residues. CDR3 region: CASSQRSTGAEQYF. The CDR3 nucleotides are TGTGCCAGCAGCCAAAGATCTACGGGGGCCGAGCAGTACTTC.

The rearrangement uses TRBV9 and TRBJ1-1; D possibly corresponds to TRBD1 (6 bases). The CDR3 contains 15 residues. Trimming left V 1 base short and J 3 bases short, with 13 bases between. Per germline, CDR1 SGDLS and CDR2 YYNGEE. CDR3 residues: CASSVTGMRDTEAFF. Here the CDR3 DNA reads TGTGCCAGCAGCGTAACAGGGATGAGGGACACTGAAGCTTTCTTT.